This T cell receptor beta chain was captured in a study of cytomegalovirus exposure and HLA in healthy donors. The study's findings and limits: In all likelihood, a cluster of highly shared sequence variants was a sequencing artifact.

This CDR3 has 17 amino acids. The germline CDR1 and CDR2 sequences are SNHLY and FYNNEI. Germline trimming cut 3 bases from V and 6 bases from J; bases unmatched to any gene: 13. PCR involved 60 Vbeta and 13 Jbeta primers. TCRdb's copy holds only in-frame clones and misses some; the assay was immunoSEQ multiplex PCR. The sample has roughly 200,000 clones, 77% seen once. Each of the donors was a healthy bone marrow donor. In the case of this clone: The antigen remains undetermined.

This TCR was recovered from an older woman in good health and CMV-seropositive. The chain is built from TRBV2 and TRBJ2-3; TRBD2 matches 9 bases. Sequenced input: PBMCs. CDR3 sequence (DNA): TGTGCCAGCAGTGATGTAGCGGGGGCGACGGTTATGGATACGCAGTATTTT. Translating gives CASSDVAGATVMDTQYF.